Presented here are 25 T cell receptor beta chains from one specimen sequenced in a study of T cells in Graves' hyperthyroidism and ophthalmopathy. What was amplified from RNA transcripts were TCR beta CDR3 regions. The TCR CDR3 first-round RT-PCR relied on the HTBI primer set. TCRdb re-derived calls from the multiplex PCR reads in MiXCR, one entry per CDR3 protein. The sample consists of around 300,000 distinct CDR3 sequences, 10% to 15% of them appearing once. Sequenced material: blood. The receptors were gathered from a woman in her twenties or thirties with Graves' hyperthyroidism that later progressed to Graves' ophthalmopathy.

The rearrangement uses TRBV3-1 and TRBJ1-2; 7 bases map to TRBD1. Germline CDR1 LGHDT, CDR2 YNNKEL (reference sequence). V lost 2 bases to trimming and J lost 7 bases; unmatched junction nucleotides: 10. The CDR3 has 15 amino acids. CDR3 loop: CASSQIRQGLVGYTF. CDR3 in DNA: TGTGCCAGCAGCCAAATCCGACAGGGTTTAGTTGGCTACACCTTC.

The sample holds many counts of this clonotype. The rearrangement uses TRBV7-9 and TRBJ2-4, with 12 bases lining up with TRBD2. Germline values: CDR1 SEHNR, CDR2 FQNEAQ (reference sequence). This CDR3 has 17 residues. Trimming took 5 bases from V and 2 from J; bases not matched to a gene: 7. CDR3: CASSQGLAGGSKNIQYF. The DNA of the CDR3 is TGTGCCAGCAGCCAGGGACTAGCGGGCGGTTCCAAAAACATTCAGTACTTC.

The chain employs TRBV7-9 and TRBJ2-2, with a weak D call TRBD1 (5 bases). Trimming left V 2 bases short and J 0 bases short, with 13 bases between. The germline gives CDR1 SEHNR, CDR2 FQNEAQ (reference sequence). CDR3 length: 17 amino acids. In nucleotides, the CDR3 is TGTGCCAGCAGCTTATTCCAGGACACCGCGAACACCGGGGAGCTGTTTTTT. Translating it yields CASSLFQDTANTGELFF.

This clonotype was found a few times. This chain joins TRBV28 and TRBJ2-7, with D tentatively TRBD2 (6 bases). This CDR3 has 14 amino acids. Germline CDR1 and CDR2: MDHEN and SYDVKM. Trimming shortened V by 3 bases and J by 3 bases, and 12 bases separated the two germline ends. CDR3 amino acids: CASSFAGKGYEQYF. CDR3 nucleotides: TGTGCCAGCAGTTTTGCGGGAAAGGGCTACGAGCAGTACTTC.

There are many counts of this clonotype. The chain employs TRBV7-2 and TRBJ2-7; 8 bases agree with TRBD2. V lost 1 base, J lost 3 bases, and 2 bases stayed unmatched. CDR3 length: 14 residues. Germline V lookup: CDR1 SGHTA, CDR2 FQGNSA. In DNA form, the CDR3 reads TGTGCCAGCAGCTTAGAAGCGGGAGACTACGAGCAGTACTTC. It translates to CASSLEAGDYEQYF.

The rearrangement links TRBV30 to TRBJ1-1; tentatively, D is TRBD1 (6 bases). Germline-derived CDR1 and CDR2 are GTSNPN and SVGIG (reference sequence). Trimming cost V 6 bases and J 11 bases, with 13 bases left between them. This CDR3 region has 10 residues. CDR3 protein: CACHREEAFF. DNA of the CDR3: TGTGCCTGTCACAGGGAGGAGGCTTTCTTT.

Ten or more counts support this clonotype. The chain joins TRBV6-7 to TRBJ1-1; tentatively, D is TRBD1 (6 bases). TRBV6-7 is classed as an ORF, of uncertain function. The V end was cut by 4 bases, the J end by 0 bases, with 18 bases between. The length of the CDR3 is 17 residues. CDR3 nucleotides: TGTGCCAGCAGTTGTCCGGGACAAGGCTCTATGAACACTGAAGCTTTCTTT. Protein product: CASSCPGQGSMNTEAFF.

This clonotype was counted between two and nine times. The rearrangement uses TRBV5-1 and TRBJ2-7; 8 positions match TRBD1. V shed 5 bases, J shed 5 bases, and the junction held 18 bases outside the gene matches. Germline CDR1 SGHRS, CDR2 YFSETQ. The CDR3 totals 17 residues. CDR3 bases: TGCGCCAGCAGTTATTGGGAGGCAGGGGGCGCAGGGAACGAGCAGTACTTC. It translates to CASSYWEAGGAGNEQYF.

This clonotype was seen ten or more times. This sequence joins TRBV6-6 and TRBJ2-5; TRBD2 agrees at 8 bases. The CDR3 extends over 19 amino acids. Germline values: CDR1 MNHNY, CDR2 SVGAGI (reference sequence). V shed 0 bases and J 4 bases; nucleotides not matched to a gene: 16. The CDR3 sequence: CASSYSGGLTGGPSETQYF. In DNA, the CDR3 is TGTGCCAGCAGTTACTCGGGGGGCCTCACGGGAGGGCCATCAGAGACCCAGTACTTC.

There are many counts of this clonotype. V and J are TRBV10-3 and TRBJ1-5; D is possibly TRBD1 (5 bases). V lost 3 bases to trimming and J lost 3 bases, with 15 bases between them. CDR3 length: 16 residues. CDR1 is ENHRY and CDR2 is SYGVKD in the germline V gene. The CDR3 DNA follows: TGTGCCATCAGTGAAGGGTCGTCAGGGACCAATCAGCCCCAGCATTTT. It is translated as CAISEGSSGTNQPQHF.

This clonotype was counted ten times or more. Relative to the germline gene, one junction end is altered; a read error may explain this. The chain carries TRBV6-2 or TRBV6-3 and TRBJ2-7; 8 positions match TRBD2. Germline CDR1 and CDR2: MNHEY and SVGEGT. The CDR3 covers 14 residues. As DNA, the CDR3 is TGTGCCAACAGTTCCCCGGGAGGGGGGTACGAGCAGTACTTC. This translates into CANSSPGGGYEQYF.

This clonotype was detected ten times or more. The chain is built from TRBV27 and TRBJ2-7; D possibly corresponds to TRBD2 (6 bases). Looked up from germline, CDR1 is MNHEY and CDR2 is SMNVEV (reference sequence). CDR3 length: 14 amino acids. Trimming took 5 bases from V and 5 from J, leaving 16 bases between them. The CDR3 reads CASSPGLPFHEQYF. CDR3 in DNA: TGTGCCAGCAGTCCGGGACTCCCCTTTCACGAGCAGTACTTC.

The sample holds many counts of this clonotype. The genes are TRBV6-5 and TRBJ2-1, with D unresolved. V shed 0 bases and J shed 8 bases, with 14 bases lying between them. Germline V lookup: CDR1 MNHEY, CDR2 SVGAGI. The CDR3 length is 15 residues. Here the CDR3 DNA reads TGTGCCAGCAGTTACTCGGGCTATCCTGGGGATGAGCAGTTCTTC. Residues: CASSYSGYPGDEQFF.

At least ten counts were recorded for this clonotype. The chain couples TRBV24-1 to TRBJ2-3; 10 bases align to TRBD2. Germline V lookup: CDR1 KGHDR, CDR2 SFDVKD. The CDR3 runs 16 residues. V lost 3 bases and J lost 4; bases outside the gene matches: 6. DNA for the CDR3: TGTGCCACCAGTGATCAAGCGGGAGGGCCCGCAGATACGCAGTATTTT. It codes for CATSDQAGGPADTQYF.

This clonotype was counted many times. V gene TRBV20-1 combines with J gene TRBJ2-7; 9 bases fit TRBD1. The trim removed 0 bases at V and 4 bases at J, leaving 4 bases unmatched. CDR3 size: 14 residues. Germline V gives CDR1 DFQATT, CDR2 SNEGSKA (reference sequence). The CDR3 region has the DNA TGCAGTGCTAGAGAACCGGGACAGGGTTACGAGCAGTACTTC. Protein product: CSAREPGQGYEQYF.

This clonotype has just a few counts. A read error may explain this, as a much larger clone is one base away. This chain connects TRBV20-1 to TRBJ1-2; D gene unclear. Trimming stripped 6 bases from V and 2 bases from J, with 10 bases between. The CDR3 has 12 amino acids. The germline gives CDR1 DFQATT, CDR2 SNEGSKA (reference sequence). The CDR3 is CSADDGNYGYTF. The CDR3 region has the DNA TGCAGTGCGGATGACGGCAACTATGGCTACACCTTC.

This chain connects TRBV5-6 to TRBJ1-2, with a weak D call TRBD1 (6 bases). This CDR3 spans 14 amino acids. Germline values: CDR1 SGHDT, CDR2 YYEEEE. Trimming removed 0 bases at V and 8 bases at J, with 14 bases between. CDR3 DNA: TGTGCCAGCAGCTTGGGGCAGTCCAGGGGAGGCTACACCTTC. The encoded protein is CASSLGQSRGGYTF.

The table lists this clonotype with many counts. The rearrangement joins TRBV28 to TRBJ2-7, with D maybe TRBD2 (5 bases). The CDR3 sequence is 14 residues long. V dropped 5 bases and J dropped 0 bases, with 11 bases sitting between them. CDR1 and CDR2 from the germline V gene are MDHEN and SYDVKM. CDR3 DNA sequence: TGTGCCAGCAGTCAACCGGGGTTCTCCTACGAGCAGTACTTC. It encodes CASSQPGFSYEQYF.

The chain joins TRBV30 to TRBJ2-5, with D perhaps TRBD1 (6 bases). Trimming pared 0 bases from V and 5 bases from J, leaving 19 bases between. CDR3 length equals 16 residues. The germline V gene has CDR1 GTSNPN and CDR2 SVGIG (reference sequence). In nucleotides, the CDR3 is TGTGCCTGGAGTGTCCTCCGGGACACTAACGGGGAGACCCAGTACTTC. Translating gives CAWSVLRDTNGETQYF.

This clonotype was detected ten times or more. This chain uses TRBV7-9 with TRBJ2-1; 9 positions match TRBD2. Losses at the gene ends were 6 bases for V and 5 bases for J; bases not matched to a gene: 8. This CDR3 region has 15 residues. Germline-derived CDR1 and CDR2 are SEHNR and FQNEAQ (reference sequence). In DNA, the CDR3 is TGTGCCAGCAGACCCCGACTAGCGGCAGACAATGAGCAGTTCTTC. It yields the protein CASRPRLAADNEQFF.

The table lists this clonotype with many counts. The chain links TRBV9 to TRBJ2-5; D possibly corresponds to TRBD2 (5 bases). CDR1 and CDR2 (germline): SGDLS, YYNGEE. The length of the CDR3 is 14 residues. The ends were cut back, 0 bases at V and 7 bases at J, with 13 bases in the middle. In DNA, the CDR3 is TGTGCCAGCAGCGTAGAACTAGACCCAGGGACCCAGTACTTC. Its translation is CASSVELDPGTQYF.

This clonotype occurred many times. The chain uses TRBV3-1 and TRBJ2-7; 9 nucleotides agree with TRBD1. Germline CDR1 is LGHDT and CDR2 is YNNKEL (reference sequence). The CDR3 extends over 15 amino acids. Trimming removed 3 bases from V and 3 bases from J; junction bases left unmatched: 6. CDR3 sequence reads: CASSQVRGQGYEQYF. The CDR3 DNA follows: TGTGCCAGCAGCCAGGTCCGGGGACAGGGCTACGAGCAGTACTTC.

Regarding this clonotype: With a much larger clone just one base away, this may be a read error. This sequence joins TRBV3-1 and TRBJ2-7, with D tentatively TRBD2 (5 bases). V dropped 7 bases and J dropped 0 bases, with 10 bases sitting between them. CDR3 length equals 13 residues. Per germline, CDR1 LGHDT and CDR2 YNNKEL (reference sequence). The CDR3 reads CASTGLLSYEQYF. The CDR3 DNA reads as TGTGCCAGCACCGGACTCCTCTCCTACGAGCAGTACTTC.

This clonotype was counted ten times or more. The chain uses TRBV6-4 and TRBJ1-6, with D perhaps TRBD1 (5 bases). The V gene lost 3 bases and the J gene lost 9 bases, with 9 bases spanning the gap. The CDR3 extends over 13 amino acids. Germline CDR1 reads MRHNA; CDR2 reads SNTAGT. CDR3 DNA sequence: TGTGCCAGCAGTGAAAAGGGGACTTCACCCCTCCACTTT. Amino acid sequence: CASSEKGTSPLHF.

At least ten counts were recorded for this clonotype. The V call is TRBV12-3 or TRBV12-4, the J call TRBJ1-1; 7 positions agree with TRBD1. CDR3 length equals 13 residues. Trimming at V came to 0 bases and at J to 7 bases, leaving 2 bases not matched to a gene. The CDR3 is CASSLADRFEAFF. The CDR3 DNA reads TGTGCCAGCAGTTTAGCGGACAGGTTTGAAGCTTTCTTT.